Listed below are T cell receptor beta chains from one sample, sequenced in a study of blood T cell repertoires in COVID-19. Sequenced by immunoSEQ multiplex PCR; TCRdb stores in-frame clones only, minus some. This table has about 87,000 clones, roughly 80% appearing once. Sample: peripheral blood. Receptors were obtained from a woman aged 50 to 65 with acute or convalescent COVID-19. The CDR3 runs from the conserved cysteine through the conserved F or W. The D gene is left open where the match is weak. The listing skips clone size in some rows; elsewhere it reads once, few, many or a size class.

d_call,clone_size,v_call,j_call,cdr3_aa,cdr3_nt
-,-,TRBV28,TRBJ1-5,CASSLYAARPQHF,TGTGCCAGCAGTTTATATGCGGCCCGGCCCCAGCATTTT
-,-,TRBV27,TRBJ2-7,CASSLKPSSYEQYF,TGTGCCAGCAGTTTAAAACCGAGCTCCTACGAGCAGTACTTC
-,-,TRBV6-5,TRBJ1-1,CASTQGRAGAEAFF,TGTGCCAGCACCCAGGGGCGGGCCGGGGCTGAAGCTTTCTTT
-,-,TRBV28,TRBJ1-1,CASSLPTGRGSVAFF,TGTGCCAGCAGTTTACCCACAGGGAGGGGATCGGTGGCTTTCTTT
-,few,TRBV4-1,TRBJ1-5,CASSQEWGGPISSNQPQHF,TGCGCCAGCAGCCAAGAATGGGGGGGACCGATCTCGAGCAATCAGCCCCAGCATTTT
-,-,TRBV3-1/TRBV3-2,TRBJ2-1,CASSQELVPNGEQFF,TGTGCCAGCAGCCAAGAACTAGTGCCAAACGGTGAGCAGTTCTTC
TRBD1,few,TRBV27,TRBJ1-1,CASSLQGANTEAFF,TGTGCCAGCAGTTTACAGGGGGCGAACACTGAAGCTTTCTTT
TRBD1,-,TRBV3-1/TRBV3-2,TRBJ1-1,CASSPTGGWDTEAFF,TGTGCCAGCAGCCCAACAGGGGGCTGGGACACTGAAGCTTTCTTT
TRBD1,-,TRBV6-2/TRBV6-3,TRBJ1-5,CASSSGRDRNQPQHF,TGTGCCAGCAGTTCCGGCCGGGACAGGAATCAGCCCCAGCATTTT
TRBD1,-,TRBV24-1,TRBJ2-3,CATSDWTGDADTQYF,TGTGCCACCAGTGATTGGACAGGGGACGCAGATACGCAGTATTTT
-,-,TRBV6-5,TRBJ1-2,CASSYSADSFYGYTF,TGTGCCAGCAGTTACTCCGCGGACAGCTTCTATGGCTACACCTTC
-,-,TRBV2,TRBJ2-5,CASSDLETQYF,TGTGCCAGCAGTGATCTGGAGACCCAGTACTTC
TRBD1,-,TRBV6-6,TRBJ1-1,CASRGRTGETEAFF,TGTGCCAGCAGGGGGAGGACAGGGGAAACTGAAGCTTTCTTT
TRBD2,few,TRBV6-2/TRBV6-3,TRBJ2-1,CASRYGLAGDSEQFF,TGTGCCAGCAGATACGGACTAGCGGGGGATAGTGAGCAGTTCTTC
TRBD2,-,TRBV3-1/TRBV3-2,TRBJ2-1,CASSPPGLAGLNEQFF,TGTGCCAGCAGCCCGCCCGGACTAGCGGGGTTAAATGAGCAGTTCTTC
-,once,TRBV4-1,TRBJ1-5,CASSLESNQPQHF,TGCGCCAGCAGCCTAGAATCGAATCAGCCCCAGCATTTT
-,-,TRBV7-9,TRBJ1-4,CASSPTRSTNEKLFF,TGTGCCAGCAGCCCAACCAGATCAACTAATGAAAAACTGTTTTTT
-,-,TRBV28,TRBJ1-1,CASSPIGGRAEAFF,TGTGCCAGCAGCCCAATCGGGGGGAGGGCTGAAGCTTTCTTT
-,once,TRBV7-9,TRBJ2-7,CASSLGGSGYEQYF,TGTGCCAGCAGCTTAGGGGGCTCGGGCTACGAGCAGTACTTC
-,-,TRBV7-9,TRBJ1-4,CASSLTGTNEKLFF,TGTGCCAGCAGCTTAACGGGAACTAATGAAAAACTGTTTTTT
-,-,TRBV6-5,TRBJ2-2,CASSLKPGRGELFF,TGTGCCAGCAGTCTAAAACCAGGGCGCGGGGAGCTGTTTTTT
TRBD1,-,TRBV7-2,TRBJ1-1,CASSPRRGPEAFF,TGTGCCAGCAGCCCTAGGAGGGGGCCTGAAGCTTTCTTT
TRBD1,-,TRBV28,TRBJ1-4,CATSTGGLSNEKLFF,TGTGCCACCTCGACAGGGGGATTGTCTAATGAAAAACTGTTTTTT
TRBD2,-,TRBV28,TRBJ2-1,CASRLIAGGAYNEQFF,TGTGCCAGCAGACTTATAGCGGGGGGTGCCTACAATGAGCAGTTCTTC
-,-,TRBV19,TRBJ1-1,CASSIATGGGNTEAFF,TGTGCCAGTAGTATAGCTACTGGGGGGGGAAACACTGAAGCTTTCTTT
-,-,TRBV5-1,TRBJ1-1,CASSSSDSQFSNTEAFF,TGCGCCAGCAGCTCCTCCGACAGTCAGTTTTCGAACACTGAAGCTTTCTTT
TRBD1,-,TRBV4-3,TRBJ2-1,CASSQDRTGEVKQFF,TGCGCCAGCAGCCAAGACCGGACAGGGGAGGTCAAGCAGTTCTTC
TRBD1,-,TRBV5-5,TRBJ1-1,CASNGQVGTEAFF,TGTGCCAGCAACGGACAGGTAGGCACTGAAGCTTTCTTT
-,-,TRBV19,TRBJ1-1,CASSIGSTRNTEAFF,TGTGCCAGTAGTATCGGGTCCACCCGGAACACTGAAGCTTTCTTT
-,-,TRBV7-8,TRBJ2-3,CASSLIASRGTDTQYF,TGTGCCAGCAGCTTAATTGCCTCCCGGGGCACAGATACGCAGTATTTT
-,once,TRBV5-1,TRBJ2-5,CASSLGKETQYF,TGCGCCAGCAGCTTGGGTAAAGAGACCCAGTACTTC
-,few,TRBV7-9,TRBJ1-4,CASSLQEKLFF,TGTGCCAGCAGCCTCCAGGAAAAACTGTTTTTT
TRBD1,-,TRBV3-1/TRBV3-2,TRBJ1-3,CASSQALGGTGRNTIYF,TGTGCCAGCAGCCAAGCCCTAGGAGGGACAGGAAGAAACACCATATATTTT
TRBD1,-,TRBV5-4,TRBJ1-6,CASSPGQGAQGSPLHF,TGTGCCAGCAGCCCGGGACAGGGGGCGCAGGGATCACCCCTCCACTTT
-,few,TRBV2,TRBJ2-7,CASRSRGNYEQYF,TGTGCCAGCAGGTCCAGGGGAAACTACGAGCAGTACTTC
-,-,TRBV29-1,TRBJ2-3,CSGSGALGTDTQYF,TGCAGCGGGAGTGGGGCGCTAGGCACAGATACGCAGTATTTT
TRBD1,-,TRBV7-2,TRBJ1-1,CASSSRGGQRAFF,TGTGCCAGCAGCTCCCGGGGGGGACAGCGAGCTTTCTTT
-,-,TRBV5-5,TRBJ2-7,CASSPGIFVSYEQYF,TGTGCCAGCAGCCCGGGGATATTCGTCTCCTACGAGCAGTACTTC
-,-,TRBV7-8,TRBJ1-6,CASSPSSSYNSPLHF,TGTGCCAGCAGCCCAAGTAGCTCCTATAATTCACCCCTCCACTTT
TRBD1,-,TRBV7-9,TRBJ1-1,CASSSEDRGRTEAFF,TGTGCCAGCAGCTCCGAGGACAGGGGAAGGACTGAAGCTTTCTTT
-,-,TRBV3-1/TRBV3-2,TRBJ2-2,CASSQFQGTGELFF,TGTGCCAGCAGCCAATTCCAGGGCACCGGGGAGCTGTTTTTT
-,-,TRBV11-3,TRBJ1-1,CASSLGQGSEAFF,TGTGCCAGCAGCTTAGGGCAGGGCTCTGAAGCTTTCTTT
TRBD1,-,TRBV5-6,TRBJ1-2,CASSLGGQGPGGSSYTF,TGTGCCAGCAGCTTGGGCGGACAGGGGCCCGGGGGGAGTAGCTACACCTTC
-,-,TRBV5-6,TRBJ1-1,CASSRREGNTEAFF,TGTGCCAGCAGCCGACGGGAAGGGAACACTGAAGCTTTCTTT
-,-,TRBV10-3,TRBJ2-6,CAISQGPGANVLTF,TGTGCCATCAGCCAGGGCCCGGGGGCCAACGTCCTGACTTTC
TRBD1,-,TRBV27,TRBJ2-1,CASSLWGQGNEQFF,TGTGCCAGCAGTTTGTGGGGACAGGGCAATGAGCAGTTCTTC
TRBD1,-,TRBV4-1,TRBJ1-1,CASSLFLGTGGKGTEAFF,TGCGCCAGCAGCCTATTCTTAGGGACAGGGGGGAAGGGCACTGAAGCTTTCTTT
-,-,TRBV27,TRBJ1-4,CASSWDKKEKLFF,TGTGCCAGCAGTTGGGACAAAAAGGAAAAACTGTTTTTT
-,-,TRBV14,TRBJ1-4,CASSYTPGMGTNEKLFF,TGTGCCAGCAGTTATACTCCGGGGATGGGCACTAATGAAAAACTGTTTTTT
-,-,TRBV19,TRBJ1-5,CASKPGSGNQPQHF,TGTGCCAGTAAGCCGGGTAGTGGCAATCAGCCCCAGCATTTT